Listed below are T cell receptor beta chains from one sample, sequenced in a study of chemoradiotherapy in HPV16-positive cancers. Measured with immunoSEQ multiplex PCR; TCRdb has only the in-frame clones, and not every one. This repertoire shows around 30,000 clones, 90% to 95% found once; its top ten account for about 20%. The material sequenced was blood, taken from a patient who underwent chemoradiotherapy. The receptors stem from a human donor with HPV-associated anogenital cancer. Each CDR3 is given with its conserved first and last residue. Clone size is stated in some rows and not others, as once, few, many or a class when expanded.

V,size,CDR3
TRBV10-3,.,CAISDNGGRWFF
TRBV7-9,.,CASPTISGANVLTF
TRBV19,.,CASSMGTSGGFRATDTQYF
TRBV4-1,.,CASSPQSGANVLTF
TRBV5-1,.,CASSFTSGGALEQFF
TRBV5-5,.,CASSWRQEGDTQYF
TRBV30,.,CAWSEQGYEQFF
TRBV5-5,.,CASSLIGRETYEQYF
TRBV29-1,.,CSVVPVGADEQYF
TRBV29-1,.,CSAEGTPYNEQFF
TRBV10-3,.,CAISPDSPIRYGYTF
TRBV30,few,CAWSSRGHGYTF
TRBV18,.,CASSTPETGYGYTF
TRBV14,.,CASRHTDSTNEKLFF
TRBV4-1,.,CASSPGQGETDTQYF
TRBV19,.,CASSQGSFGYTF
TRBV7-3,.,CASSITGTDTQYF
TRBV6-5,.,CASSLGLRSGGYEQYF
TRBV19,.,CASTLGGGLGIGGYGYTF
TRBV5-1,.,CASSGATVAYEQYF
TRBV7-9,.,CASSLEAGGGNTIYF
TRBV10-3,.,CAIRDSSSSGANVLTF
TRBV11-2,.,CASSRHPDRDTGELFF
TRBV19,.,CASSVAGPWELFF
TRBV11-2,.,CASSLGDSFYEQYF
TRBV4-1,.,CASSLGQGAYNEQFF
TRBV28,.,CASSLSPLYEQYF
TRBV7-9,.,CASSPRTGQLLSYEQYF
TRBV2,.,CASRRDSTNQPQHF
TRBV5-6,.,CASSLALGDRQTQYF
TRBV9,.,CASSPQMGLSYEQYF
TRBV5-1,.,CASSGGPSSYEQYF
TRBV10-3,.,CAISEMTGGTEAFF
TRBV6-5,.,CASSYSIYRAMDEQYF
TRBV27,.,CASGWAANYGYTF
TRBV6-4,.,CASSEQRTIGADTQYF
TRBV28,.,CASSSTGGIYGYTF
TRBV10-3,.,CAIRGDRGNTIYF
TRBV5-4,.,CASSLGMKGDGYTF
TRBV11-2,.,CASSLRPGLEVYEQYF